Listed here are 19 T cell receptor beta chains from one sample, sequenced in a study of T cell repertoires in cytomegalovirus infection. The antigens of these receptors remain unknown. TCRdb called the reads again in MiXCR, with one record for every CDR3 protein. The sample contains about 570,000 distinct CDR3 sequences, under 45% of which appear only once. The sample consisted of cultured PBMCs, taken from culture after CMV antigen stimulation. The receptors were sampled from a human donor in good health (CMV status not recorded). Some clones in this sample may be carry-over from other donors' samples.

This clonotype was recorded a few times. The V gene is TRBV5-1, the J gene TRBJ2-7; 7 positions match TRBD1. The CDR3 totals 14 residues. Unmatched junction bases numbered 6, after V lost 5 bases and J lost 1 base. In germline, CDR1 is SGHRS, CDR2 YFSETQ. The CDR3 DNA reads TGCGCCAGCAGGGGGACAGAATATTCCTACGAGCAGTACTTC. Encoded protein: CASRGTEYSYEQYF. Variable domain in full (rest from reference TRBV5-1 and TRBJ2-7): KAGVTQTPRYLIKTRGQQVTLSCSPISGHRSVSWYQQTPGQGLQFLFEYFSETQRNKGNFPGRFSGRQFSNSRSEMNVSTLELGDSALYLCASRGTEYSYEQYFGPGTRLTVT.

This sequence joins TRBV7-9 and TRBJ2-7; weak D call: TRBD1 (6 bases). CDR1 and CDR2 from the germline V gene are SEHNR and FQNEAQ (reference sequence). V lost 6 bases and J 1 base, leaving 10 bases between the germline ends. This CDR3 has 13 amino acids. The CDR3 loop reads CASRTTGSYEQYF. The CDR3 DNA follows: TGTGCCAGCAGGACGACAGGATCCTACGAGCAGTACTTC.

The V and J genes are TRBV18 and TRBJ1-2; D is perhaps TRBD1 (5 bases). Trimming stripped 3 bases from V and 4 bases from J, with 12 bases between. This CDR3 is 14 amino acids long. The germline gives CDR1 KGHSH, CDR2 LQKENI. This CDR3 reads CASSPDTSIYGYTF. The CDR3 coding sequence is TGTGCCAGCTCACCGGACACCAGCATCTATGGCTACACCTTC.

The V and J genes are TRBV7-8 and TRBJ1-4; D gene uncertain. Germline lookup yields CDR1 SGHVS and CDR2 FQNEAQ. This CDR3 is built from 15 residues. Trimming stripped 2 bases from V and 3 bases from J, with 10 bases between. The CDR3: CASSLRRAPNEKLFF. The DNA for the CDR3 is TGTGCCAGCAGCTTACGACGGGCTCCTAATGAAAAACTGTTTTTT.

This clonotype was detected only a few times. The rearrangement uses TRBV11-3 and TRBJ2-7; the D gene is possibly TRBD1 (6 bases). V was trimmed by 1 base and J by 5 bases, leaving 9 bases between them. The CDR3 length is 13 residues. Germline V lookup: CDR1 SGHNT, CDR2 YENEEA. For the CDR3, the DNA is TGTGCCAGCAGCTTAGGGACAGACAACGAGCAGTACTTC. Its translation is CASSLGTDNEQYF.

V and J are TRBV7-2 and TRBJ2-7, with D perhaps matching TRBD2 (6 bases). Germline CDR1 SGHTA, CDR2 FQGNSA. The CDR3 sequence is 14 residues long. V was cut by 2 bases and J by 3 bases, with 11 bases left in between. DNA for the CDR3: TGTGCCAGCAGCTTAATGGGACTGGACTACGAGCAGTACTTC. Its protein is CASSLMGLDYEQYF.

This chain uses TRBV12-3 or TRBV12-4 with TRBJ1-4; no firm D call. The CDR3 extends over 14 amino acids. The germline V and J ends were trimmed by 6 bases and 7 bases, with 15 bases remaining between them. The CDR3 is CASSLHQDGEKLFF. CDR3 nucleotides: TGTGCCAGCAGCCTCCACCAGGACGGTGAAAAACTGTTTTTT.

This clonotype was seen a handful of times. The chain's CDR3 is CASSLGVANSPLHF. The CDR3 region has the DNA TGTGCCAGCAGCTTAGGGGTAGCAAATTCACCCCTCCACTTT. The chain couples TRBV7-2 to TRBJ1-6; no firm D call. CDR1 is SGHTA, CDR2 FQGNSA, per germline. V dropped 1 base and J dropped 7 bases, with 8 bases sitting between them. The CDR3 loop spans 14 amino acids.

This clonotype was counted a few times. Here the CDR3 DNA reads TGTGCCAGTAGTAGCCCTAGAGCGGGAGGCGAGCATGAGCAGTTCTTC. It translates to CASSSPRAGGEHEQFF. V gene TRBV19 combines with J gene TRBJ2-1, with TRBD2 matching 9 bases. The germline gives CDR1 LNHDA, CDR2 SQIVND (reference sequence). This CDR3 comprises 16 residues. Germline trimming cut 4 bases from V and 8 bases from J; bases unmatched to any gene: 12.

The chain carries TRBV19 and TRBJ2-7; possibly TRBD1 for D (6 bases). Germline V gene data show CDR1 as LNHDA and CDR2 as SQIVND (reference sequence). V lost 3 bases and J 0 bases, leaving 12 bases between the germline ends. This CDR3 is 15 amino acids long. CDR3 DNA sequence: TGTGCCAGTAGTATCGCAGGGGAAGGCTCCTACGAGCAGTACTTC. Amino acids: CASSIAGEGSYEQYF.

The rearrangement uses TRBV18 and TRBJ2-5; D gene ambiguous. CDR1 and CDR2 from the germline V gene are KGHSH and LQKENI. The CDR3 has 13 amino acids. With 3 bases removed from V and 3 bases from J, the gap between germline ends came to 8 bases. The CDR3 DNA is TGTGCCAGCTCACCGGTTCTAAAAGAGACCCAGTACTTC. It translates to CASSPVLKETQYF.

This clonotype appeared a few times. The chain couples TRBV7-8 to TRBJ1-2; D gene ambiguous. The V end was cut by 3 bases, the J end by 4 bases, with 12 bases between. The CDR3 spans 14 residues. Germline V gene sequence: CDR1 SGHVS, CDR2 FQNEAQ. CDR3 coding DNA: TGTGCCAGCAGCTTTTTCGTCAGCCCCTATGGCTACACCTTC. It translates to CASSFFVSPYGYTF.

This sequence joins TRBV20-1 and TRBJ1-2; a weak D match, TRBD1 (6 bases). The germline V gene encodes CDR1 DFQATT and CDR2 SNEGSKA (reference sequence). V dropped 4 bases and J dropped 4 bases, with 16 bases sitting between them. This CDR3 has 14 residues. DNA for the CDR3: TGCAGTGCTACCCCACCTGGCAGGGGCTATGGCTACACCTTC. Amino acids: CSATPPGRGYGYTF.

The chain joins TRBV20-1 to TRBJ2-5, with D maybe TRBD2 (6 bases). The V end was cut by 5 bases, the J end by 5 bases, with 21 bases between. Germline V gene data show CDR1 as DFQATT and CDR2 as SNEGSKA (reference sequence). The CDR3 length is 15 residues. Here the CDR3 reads CSADSAGRLGETQYF. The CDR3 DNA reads TGCAGTGCTGATTCAGCGGGCCGGCTGGGGGAGACCCAGTACTTC.

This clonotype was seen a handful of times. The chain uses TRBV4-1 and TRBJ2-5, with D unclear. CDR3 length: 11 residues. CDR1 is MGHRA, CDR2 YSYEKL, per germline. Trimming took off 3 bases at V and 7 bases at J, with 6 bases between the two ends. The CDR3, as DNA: TGCGCCAGCAGCCATGAGAGGACCCAGTACTTC. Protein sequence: CASSHERTQYF.

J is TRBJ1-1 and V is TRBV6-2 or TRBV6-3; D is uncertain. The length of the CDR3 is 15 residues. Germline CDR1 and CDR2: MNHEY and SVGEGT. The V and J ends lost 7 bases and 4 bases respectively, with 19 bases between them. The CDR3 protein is CASTTIPTRSTEAFF. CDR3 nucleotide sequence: TGTGCCAGCACCACAATCCCGACAAGGAGCACTGAAGCTTTCTTT.

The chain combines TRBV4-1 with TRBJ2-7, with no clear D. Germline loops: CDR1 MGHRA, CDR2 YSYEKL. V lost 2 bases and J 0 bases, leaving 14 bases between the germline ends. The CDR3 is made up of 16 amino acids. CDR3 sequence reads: CASSQTLAQSSYEQYF. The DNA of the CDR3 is TGCGCCAGCAGCCAAACCTTAGCCCAGAGCTCCTACGAGCAGTACTTC.

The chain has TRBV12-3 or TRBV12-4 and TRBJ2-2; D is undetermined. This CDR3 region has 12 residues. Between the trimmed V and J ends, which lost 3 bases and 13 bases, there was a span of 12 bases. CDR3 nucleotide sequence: TGTGCCAGCAGTTTGTTAAGGGCGCGGCTGTTTTTT. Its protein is CASSLLRARLFF.

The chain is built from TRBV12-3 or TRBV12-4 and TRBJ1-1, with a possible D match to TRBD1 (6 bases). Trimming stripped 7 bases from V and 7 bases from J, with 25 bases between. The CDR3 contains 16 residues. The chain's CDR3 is CASTWGDISSVGEAFF. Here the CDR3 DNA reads TGTGCCAGCACCTGGGGGGACATCTCCTCGGTCGGTGAAGCTTTCTTT.